This is a list of T cell receptor beta chains from one sample in a study of blood T cell repertoires in COVID-19. The protocol was immunoSEQ multiplex PCR, while the TCRdb copy is restricted to in-frame clones and leaves out a portion. Found here are 200,000 to 250,000 clones, roughly 82% of them singletons; the top ten hold roughly 2%. The sample was PBMCs or T cells enriched from blood (not recorded which). The receptors were sampled from a woman aged 45-59 years who had recovered from COVID-19. The conserved cysteine and the conserved F or W are not part of the CDR3 here.

j_call: TRBJ2-2
v_call: TRBV28
cdr3_aa: ASTRDIGGELF

j_call: TRBJ2-1
v_call: TRBV28
cdr3_aa: ASFSPGASGNEQF

j_call: TRBJ1-5
v_call: TRBV12-3/TRBV12-4
cdr3_aa: ASSLEGQQPQH

j_call: TRBJ2-5
v_call: TRBV3-1/TRBV3-2
cdr3_aa: ASSQVSETQY

j_call: TRBJ1-2
v_call: TRBV7-2
cdr3_aa: ASSPDRDNYGYT

j_call: TRBJ1-6
v_call: TRBV4-2
cdr3_aa: ASSQTITGGGSPLH

j_call: TRBJ1-6
v_call: TRBV18
cdr3_aa: ASSPGTGKNSPLH

j_call: TRBJ2-3
v_call: TRBV29-1
cdr3_aa: SVSDTGGSSTDTQY

j_call: TRBJ2-1
v_call: TRBV2
cdr3_aa: ASSVGGNAYNEQF

j_call: TRBJ2-7
v_call: TRBV4-1
cdr3_aa: ASSQESQGNEQY